The 23 T cell receptor beta chains given below trace back to one sample, sequenced in a study of CD8 T cells in ankylosing spondylitis. TCRdb re-analysed the 5' RACE reads in MiXCR, keeping a single row per CDR3 protein. The data contain about 240,000 distinct CDR3 sequences, around 9.1% of them singletons. Specimen: blood, either unsorted or a sorted T cell fraction (not recorded which). The source of these receptors is a male donor with ankylosing spondylitis or in good health (not recorded which).

This clonotype has at least ten counts. The chain joins TRBV11-2 to TRBJ2-2, with TRBD2 matching over 9 bases. The CDR3 spans 14 residues. Germline CDR1 and CDR2: SGHAT and FQNNGV. The trim removed 5 bases at V and 6 bases at J, leaving 4 bases unmatched. The CDR3 is CASSQSGRSGELFF. Here the CDR3 DNA reads TGTGCCAGCAGCCAGAGCGGGAGGTCCGGGGAGCTGTTTTTT.

This sequence joins TRBV5-4 and TRBJ2-7; tentative D call: TRBD1 (6 bases). There are 13 residues in the CDR3. In germline, CDR1 is SGHNT, CDR2 YYREEE (reference sequence). V was pared by 2 bases and J by 5 bases, with 11 bases between. CDR3 sequence reads: CASSFTGFNEQYF. In nucleotides, the CDR3 is TGTGCCAGCAGCTTCACAGGGTTCAACGAGCAGTACTTC.

This clonotype was detected many times. V gene TRBV24-1 combines with J gene TRBJ1-6, with D perhaps TRBD1 (5 bases). The germline V and J ends were trimmed by 1 base and 7 bases, with 10 bases remaining between them. The germline V gene has CDR1 KGHDR and CDR2 SFDVKD. The CDR3 extends over 15 amino acids. The CDR3 sequence: CATSDFGGNNSPLHF. The CDR3 region has the DNA TGTGCCACCAGTGATTTCGGGGGTAACAATTCACCCCTCCACTTT.

This clonotype was recorded at least ten times. The V call is TRBV7-3, the J call TRBJ2-3, with 8 bases aligning to TRBD2. With 5 bases clipped from V and 4 bases from J, the junction kept 5 bases outside the gene matches. Germline CDR1 SGHTA, CDR2 FQGTGA. CDR3 length: 14 amino acids. The CDR3 nucleotides are TGTGCCAGCAGCGCCGGGACTAGAGCAGATACGCAGTATTTT. Translating it yields CASSAGTRADTQYF.

The table lists this clonotype with many counts. The rearrangement joins TRBV18 to TRBJ2-7; a weak D match, TRBD2 (5 bases). Germline lookup yields CDR1 KGHSH and CDR2 LQKENI. Trimming shortened V by 0 bases and J by 0 bases, and 6 bases separated the two germline ends. CDR3 size: 14 residues. In DNA, the CDR3 is TGTGCCAGCTCACCACCTAGCGTCTCCTACGAGCAGTACTTC. Translated: CASSPPSVSYEQYF.

This clonotype has a count of ten or more. V usage is TRBV6-2 or TRBV6-3 and J usage is TRBJ2-1; D is possibly TRBD1 or TRBD2 (5 bases each). Germline CDR1 reads MNHEY; CDR2 reads SVGEGT. The V end was cut by 6 bases, the J end by 8 bases, with 11 bases between. This CDR3 has 12 amino acids. CDR3 region: CASSRRDHEQFF. The CDR3 DNA is TGTGCCAGCAGCCGCAGGGACCATGAGCAGTTCTTC.

The table lists this clonotype with many counts. The V gene is TRBV4-3, the J gene TRBJ1-1; D call uncertain. V lost 0 bases to trimming and J lost 3 bases, with 17 bases between them. Per the germline V gene, CDR1 is LGHNA and CDR2 is YSLEER. CDR3 length: 17 residues. CDR3 residues: CASSQDGGVPAHTEAFF. DNA of the CDR3: TGCGCCAGCAGCCAAGATGGTGGGGTCCCGGCCCACACTGAAGCTTTCTTT.

There are many counts of this clonotype. V gene TRBV3-1 combines with J gene TRBJ2-2; D remains ambiguous. Germline CDR1 and CDR2: LGHDT and YNNKEL (reference sequence). Trimming cost V 5 bases and J 0 bases, with 7 bases left between them. This CDR3 spans 14 amino acids. The CDR3 sequence is CASSRSTNTGELFF. CDR3 coding DNA: TGTGCCAGCAGCAGATCCACGAACACCGGGGAGCTGTTTTTT. Full variable domain (outside the CDR3, taken from reference TRBV3-1 and TRBJ2-2): DTAVSQTPKYLVTQMGNDKSIKCEQNLGHDTMYWYKQDSKKFLKIMFSYNNKELIINETVPNRFSPKSPDKAHLNLHINSLELGDSAVYFCASSRSTNTGELFFGEGSRLTVL.

This clonotype was recorded many times. This rearrangement joins TRBV27 to TRBJ2-2; 7 nucleotides align to TRBD1. Germline CDR1 MNHEY, CDR2 SMNVEV (reference sequence). V shed 5 bases, J shed 6 bases, and the junction held 6 bases outside the gene matches. The CDR3 runs 14 residues. The CDR3 loop is CASSPRGMAGELFF. In DNA form, the CDR3 reads TGTGCCAGCAGTCCCAGGGGGATGGCCGGGGAGCTGTTTTTT.

This clonotype appeared many times. The chain combines TRBV5-1 with TRBJ1-1; 10 bases match TRBD1. The V and J ends lost 4 bases and 10 bases, in that order; junction bases with no gene match: 4. Germline V gives CDR1 SGHRS, CDR2 YFSETQ. The CDR3 consists of 12 residues. The CDR3: CASSPGQGVAFF. CDR3 coding DNA: TGCGCCAGCAGCCCCGGACAGGGGGTAGCTTTCTTT.

This clonotype was seen many times. The chain carries TRBV5-6 and TRBJ2-4; 7 bases line up with TRBD2. Trimming at V came to 4 bases and at J to 3 bases, leaving 7 bases not matched to a gene. This CDR3 region has 15 residues. The germline CDR1 and CDR2 sequences are SGHDT and YYEEEE. CDR3 bases: TGTGCCAGCAGCCCCTGGGTAGCGGGCAAAAACATTCAGTACTTC. Protein: CASSPWVAGKNIQYF.

The V gene is TRBV5-1, the J gene TRBJ2-3; 11 nucleotides match TRBD2. With 0 bases clipped from V and 0 bases from J, the junction kept 3 bases outside the gene matches. The CDR3 extends over 17 amino acids. The germline V gene encodes CDR1 SGHRS and CDR2 YFSETQ. CDR3 DNA sequence: TGCGCCAGCAGCTTGGGTCGGACTAGCGGGAGCACAGATACGCAGTATTTT. Translated: CASSLGRTSGSTDTQYF.

The rearrangement uses TRBV5-6 and TRBJ2-1, with D uncertain. V dropped 0 bases and J dropped 7 bases, with 14 bases sitting between them. In germline, CDR1 is SGHDT, CDR2 YYEEEE. CDR3 size: 15 residues. This CDR3 reads CASSLVGLPSNEQFF. DNA of the CDR3: TGTGCCAGCAGCTTGGTCGGCCTTCCTTCTAATGAGCAGTTCTTC.

This clonotype was seen many times. The chain combines TRBV28 with TRBJ1-5; D is unclear. V was shortened by 10 bases and J by 3 bases, with 13 bases between the two germline ends. The CDR3 runs to 13 residues. CDR1 is MDHEN, CDR2 SYDVKM, per germline. CDR3 DNA: TGTGCCATACAGAATGGAAACAATCAGCCCCAGCATTTT. Its translation is CAIQNGNNQPQHF.

The sample holds a few counts of this clonotype. This chain connects TRBV20-1 to TRBJ2-1, with D perhaps TRBD2 (6 bases). CDR1 and CDR2 (germline): DFQATT, SNEGSKA (reference sequence). This CDR3 comprises 14 residues. The V gene lost 3 bases and the J gene lost 9 bases, with 18 bases spanning the gap. This chain's CDR3 is CSASLLALRGEQFF. The CDR3 coding sequence is TGCAGTGCTAGCCTACTAGCCCTTCGAGGTGAGCAGTTCTTC.

V usage is TRBV12-3 or TRBV12-4 and J usage is TRBJ2-1; 12 bases align to TRBD2. This CDR3 contains 15 residues. V was pared by 4 bases and J by 6 bases, with 4 bases of the junction left unmatched. CDR3 in DNA: TGTGCCAGCAGTTCTAGCGGGAGGGCCTTCAATGAGCAGTTCTTC. It codes for CASSSSGRAFNEQFF.

This clonotype was seen many times. The chain carries TRBV7-9 and TRBJ2-1; unclear D gene. Deletions cut 1 base from V and 5 bases from J, with 6 bases between. CDR1 is SEHNR and CDR2 is FQNEAQ in the germline V gene (reference sequence). The CDR3 is made up of 13 amino acids. The DNA of the CDR3 is TGTGCCAGCAGCTTAGGAACTCACAATGAGCAGTTCTTC. Its translation is CASSLGTHNEQFF.

This clonotype was detected ten times or more. The chain carries TRBV9 and TRBJ1-3; the D gene is possibly TRBD1 (5 bases). The CDR3 has 15 amino acids. Deletions cut 2 bases from V and 0 bases from J, with 9 bases between. Per germline, CDR1 SGDLS and CDR2 YYNGEE. The CDR3 here is CASSVGGTSGNTIYF. In nucleotides, the CDR3 is TGTGCCAGCAGCGTGGGAGGGACCTCTGGAAACACCATATATTTT.

This clonotype was counted at least ten times. V usage is TRBV4-2 and J usage is TRBJ2-5, with D tentatively TRBD2 (5 bases). In germline, CDR1 is LGHNA, CDR2 YNFKEQ. V lost 1 base, J lost 0 bases, and 9 bases lay in between. The CDR3 has 15 amino acids. Here the CDR3 DNA reads TGTGCCAGCAGCCAAGCCCTTAGCGACCAAGAGACCCAGTACTTC. Translated: CASSQALSDQETQYF.

This clonotype was observed many times. The chain uses TRBV12-3 or TRBV12-4 and TRBJ1-1; tentative D call: TRBD1 (6 bases). The CDR3 length is 13 residues. Trimming took 5 bases from V and 5 from J, leaving 12 bases between them. CDR3 residues: CASSLTGRTEAFF. The CDR3 DNA reads as TGTGCCAGCAGTCTCACAGGGAGAACTGAAGCTTTCTTT.

This clonotype was observed many times. CDR3 region: CASSSPRGLVETQYF. The DNA of the CDR3 is TGTGCCAGCAGTTCTCCCAGGGGGCTCGTGGAGACCCAGTACTTC. The V and J genes are TRBV7-9 and TRBJ2-5, with 8 bases lining up with TRBD1. This CDR3 has 15 amino acids. CDR1 and CDR2 (germline): SEHNR, FQNEAQ (reference sequence). V gave up 6 bases and J gave up 5 bases; unmatched junction bases: 11.

This clonotype has at least ten counts. The chain recombines TRBV20-1 with TRBJ1-5, with D unclear. Trimming left V 6 bases short and J 3 bases short, with 15 bases between. The CDR3 has 14 amino acids. Germline CDR1 is DFQATT and CDR2 is SNEGSKA (reference sequence). CDR3 protein: CSATRAGNNQPQHF. The CDR3, as DNA: TGCAGTGCCACCCGGGCGGGGAACAATCAGCCCCAGCATTTT.

The chain couples TRBV6-2 or TRBV6-3 to TRBJ2-4; TRBD2 is a possible D gene (7 bases). The V end lost 6 bases, the J end lost 4 bases, and 16 bases lay between the germline ends. CDR3 length: 15 residues. The germline CDR1 and CDR2 sequences are MNHEY and SVGEGT. The CDR3 sequence: CASSPGDYPKNIQYF. DNA for the CDR3: TGTGCCAGCAGCCCAGGGGACTATCCTAAAAACATTCAGTACTTC.